The T cell receptor (beta chain) under discussion was sequenced for a study of CD8 T cells in ankylosing spondylitis. Study-level findings and limits: A motif of 7 to 9 highly homologous TCR beta variants was seen as apparently characteristic of ankylosing spondylitis blood. Significantly higher representation of disease-linked clones was reported for matched ankylosing spondylitis synovial fluid. Certain motif variants had earlier been reported in reactive arthritis synovial fluid and blood.

This clonotype was counted only a few times. Its antigen is unidentified. Molecular-barcoded quantitative 5'-RACE produced these TCR beta libraries. TCRdb called the 5' RACE reads again in MiXCR, with one record for every CDR3 protein. Seen here are some 290,000 distinct CDR3 sequences, 20% observed once, and the top ten hold about 8.2%. In germline, CDR1 is SGHVS, CDR2 FNYEAQ. The CDR3 consists of 14 residues. Trimming at V came to 1 base and at J to 5 bases, leaving 2 bases not matched to a gene. Sequences were obtained from blood, either unsorted or a sorted T cell fraction (not recorded which). This TCR derives from a male donor with ankylosing spondylitis or in good health (not recorded which). This rearrangement joins TRBV7-6 to TRBJ1-1; 9 positions agree with TRBD1. As DNA, the CDR3 is TGTGCCAGCAGCTTAGGACAGGGGGTAACTGAAGCTTTCTTT. Residues: CASSLGQGVTEAFF. The entire variable domain, with the rest obtained from reference TRBV7-6 and TRBJ1-1, is as follows: GAGVSQSPRYKVTKRGQDVALRCDPISGHVSLYWYRQALGQGPEFLTYFNYEAQQDKSGLPNDRFSAERPEGSISTLTIQRTEQRDSAMYRCASSLGQGVTEAFFGQGTRLTVV.